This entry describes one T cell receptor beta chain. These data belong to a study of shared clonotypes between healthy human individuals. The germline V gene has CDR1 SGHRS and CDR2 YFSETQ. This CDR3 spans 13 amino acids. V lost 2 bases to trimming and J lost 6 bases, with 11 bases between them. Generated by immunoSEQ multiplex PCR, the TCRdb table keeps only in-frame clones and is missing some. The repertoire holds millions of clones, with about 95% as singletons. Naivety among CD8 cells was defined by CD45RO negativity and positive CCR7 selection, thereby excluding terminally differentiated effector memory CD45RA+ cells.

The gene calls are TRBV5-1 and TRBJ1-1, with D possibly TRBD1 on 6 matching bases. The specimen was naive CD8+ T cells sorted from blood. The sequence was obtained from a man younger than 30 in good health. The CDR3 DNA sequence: TGCGCCAGCAGCTTCTCCCCAGGGGCTGAAGCTTTCTTT. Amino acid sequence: CASSFSPGAEAFF.